These 23 T cell receptor beta chains were all obtained from the same sample, sequenced in a study of human CD8 memory T cell subsets. UMI-labeled 5' RACE generated the TCR beta libraries. For each CDR3 protein, TCRdb gives one entry from its re-call of the 5' RACE reads, without DNA. The specimen's table records around 10,000 distinct CDR3 sequences. The source material was CD8+ stem-like memory T cells (TSCM and TCM) sorted from PBMCs. The subset was: stem-like memory CD8 T cells (TSTEM), CCR7+ PD-1- TIGIT-. Source of these receptors: a human donor in good health.

This rearrangement joins TRBV4-2 to TRBJ1-5; there is no DNA to check the TCRdb D call of TRBD1. CDR1 is LGHNA and CDR2 is YNFKEQ in the germline V gene. There are 15 residues in the CDR3. The CDR3 sequence: CASSQEATDYQPQHF.

The V and J genes are TRBV29-1 and TRBJ1-5; checking the TCRdb D call of TRBD1 is not possible without DNA. The CDR3 runs to 13 residues. Germline V gene lookup returns CDR1 SQVTM and CDR2 ANQGSEA. The CDR3: CSTGTGQNQPQHF.

This rearrangement joins TRBV19 to TRBJ2-1; TCRdb returns TRBD1, unconfirmable since there is no DNA. Germline V gene lookup returns CDR1 LNHDA and CDR2 SQIVND (reference sequence). The length of the CDR3 is 12 residues. This CDR3 reads CASSRRGNEQFF.

The J gene is TRBJ2-7, the V gene TRBV12-3 or TRBV12-4; TCRdb's D call of TRBD2 is untestable without DNA. The CDR3 covers 14 residues. Here the CDR3 reads CASSFKGKPYEQYF.

The chain joins TRBV9 to TRBJ2-7; TCRdb reports TRBD2, a call that lacks DNA to check it against. Germline CDR1 reads SGDLS; CDR2 reads YYNGEE. CDR3 length: 17 residues. The CDR3 loop reads CASSARYEGPNSYEQYF.

The chain joins TRBV7-2 to TRBJ2-7; checking the TCRdb D call of TRBD2 is not possible without DNA. Per the germline V gene, CDR1 is SGHTA and CDR2 is FQGNSA. This CDR3 has 14 amino acids. The CDR3 loop is CASSLGLATYEQYF.

The CDR3 loop reads CASSSSTGGWTGELFF. The chain has TRBV27 and TRBJ2-2; TCRdb reports TRBD1, a call that lacks DNA to check it against. The CDR3 runs to 16 residues. Germline V CDR1 and CDR2: MNHEY, SMNVEV (reference sequence).

V usage is TRBV6-5 and J usage is TRBJ2-7; the TCRdb call, TRBD1, lacks DNA for checking. The CDR3 has 14 amino acids. Germline loops: CDR1 MNHEY, CDR2 SVGAGI. The CDR3 region is CASSSGWGLYEQYF.

This clonotype ranks as medium-sized (0.01 to 0.1%) in terms of frequency. The chain has TRBV29-1 and TRBJ1-3. There are 14 residues in the CDR3. Germline-derived CDR1 and CDR2 are SQVTM and ANQGSEA. The CDR3 loop is CSVEVGTAGNTIYF.

V is TRBV4-3 and J is TRBJ2-4. The CDR3 is made up of 14 amino acids. Germline V gene sequence: CDR1 LGHNA, CDR2 YSLEER. CDR3 loop: CASSQGRLENIQYF.

This clonotype is classed as medium-sized by frequency. V and J are TRBV7-2 and TRBJ1-1; TCRdb's D gene call, TRBD1, goes unchecked for lack of DNA. This CDR3 region has 17 residues. Germline values: CDR1 SGHTA, CDR2 FQGNSA. The CDR3 sequence: CASSLSPGQLMNTEAFF. Full variable domain (outside the CDR3, taken from reference TRBV7-2 and TRBJ1-1): GAGVSQSPSNKVTEKGKDVELRCDPISGHTALYWYRQSLGQGLEFLIYFQGNSAPDKSGLPSDRFSAERTGGSVSTLTIQRTQQEDSAVYLCASSLSPGQLMNTEAFFGQGTRLTVV.

The chain links TRBV6-2 or TRBV6-3 to TRBJ1-1. Germline lookup yields CDR1 MNHEY and CDR2 SVGEGT. This CDR3 region has 11 residues. CDR3 residues: CASSLGVEAFF.

This chain joins TRBV10-3 and TRBJ2-7; checking the TCRdb D call of TRBD1 is not possible without DNA. Germline V gene sequence: CDR1 ENHRY, CDR2 SYGVKD. This CDR3 has 16 amino acids. CDR3 amino acids: CAISGQTGEFAYEQYF.

Its frequency marks this clonotype as medium-sized. The chain employs TRBV6-1 and TRBJ2-3; the TCRdb call, TRBD1, lacks DNA for checking. Per germline, CDR1 MNHNS and CDR2 SASEGT. This CDR3 contains 13 residues. The CDR3 loop reads CASSDRETDTQYF.

The CDR3 sequence is CASSSGFIQYF. This chain uses TRBV27 with TRBJ2-4. The germline V gene has CDR1 MNHEY and CDR2 SMNVEV (reference sequence). The CDR3 length is 11 residues.

The V call is TRBV5-1, the J call TRBJ2-3. The germline CDR1 and CDR2 sequences are SGHRS and YFSETQ. CDR3 length: 15 amino acids. CDR3 sequence reads: CASSLEGSWPDTQYF.

This sequence joins TRBV29-1 and TRBJ1-2. Germline CDR1 and CDR2: SQVTM and ANQGSEA. CDR3 length: 13 amino acids. This chain's CDR3 is CSGGPGVDYGYTF.

This chain links TRBV6-4 with TRBJ2-3; TCRdb lists TRBD2, though no DNA is available to test this call. CDR3 length equals 16 residues. Germline CDR1 reads MRHNA; CDR2 reads SNTAGT. The CDR3 loop is CASSSDSGGGSDTQYF.

By frequency, this clonotype is medium-sized. CDR3: CSVEPRDSYNEQFF. V usage is TRBV29-1 and J usage is TRBJ2-1; TCRdb reports TRBD1, a call that lacks DNA to check it against. The CDR3 has 14 amino acids. Germline CDR1 SQVTM, CDR2 ANQGSEA.

The rearrangement joins TRBV7-9 to TRBJ1-3. CDR3 length equals 15 residues. The V gene's germline CDR1 is SEHNR and CDR2 FQNEAQ (reference sequence). CDR3 loop: CASSQEVDSGNTIYF.

The rearrangement joins TRBV7-2 to TRBJ2-7. Looked up from germline, CDR1 is SGHTA and CDR2 is FQGNSA. CDR3 length equals 13 residues. The CDR3 sequence: CASSLATIYEQYF.

The genes are TRBV27 and TRBJ2-7; no DNA is available, so the TRBD1 call from TCRdb remains unchecked. The CDR3 is 14 residues long. The V gene's germline CDR1 is MNHEY and CDR2 SMNVEV (reference sequence). The CDR3 spells CASSKTGKLGEQYF.

This clonotype ranks as medium-sized in terms of frequency. This sequence joins TRBV19 and TRBJ1-1. The CDR3 totals 13 residues. Per the germline V gene, CDR1 is LNHDA and CDR2 is SQIVND (reference sequence). CDR3: CASSLGSSTEAFF.